This is a list of T cell receptor beta chains from one sample in a study of blood T cell repertoires in COVID-19. The assay was immunoSEQ multiplex PCR, and TCRdb's table has in-frame clones only and misses some. The sample carries hundreds of thousands of clones, 70% to 90% recorded once. Sequenced sample: PBMCs or T cells enriched from blood (not recorded which). The origin of the receptors is a woman aged 60-70 years who had recovered from COVID-19. Both conserved end residues are part of each CDR3. D genes are given only for firm matches. Size is omitted from some rows. Given values are once, few, many or a class for expanded clones.

d_call: NA; j_call: TRBJ1-3; cdr3_length: 15; clone_size: once; v_call: TRBV28; cdr3_nt: TGTGCCAGCAGTGATGCGGGTCGCTCTGGAAACACCATATATTTT; cdr3_aa: CASSDAGRSGNTIYF
d_call: TRBD1; j_call: TRBJ1-2; cdr3_length: 15; clone_size: NA; v_call: TRBV6-5; cdr3_nt: TGTGCCAGCAGTTACTCTACAGGGGGCTTTTATGGCTACACCTTC; cdr3_aa: CASSYSTGGFYGYTF
d_call: NA; j_call: TRBJ1-3; cdr3_length: 16; clone_size: once; v_call: TRBV5-1; cdr3_nt: TGCGCCAGCAGCTTGACAGGGAGTCGGTACGGAAACACCATATATTTT; cdr3_aa: CASSLTGSRYGNTIYF
d_call: NA; j_call: TRBJ2-3; cdr3_length: 17; clone_size: NA; v_call: TRBV15; cdr3_nt: TGTGCCACCAGCAGAGATCGTACAGGCGAGTACACAGATACGCAGTATTTT; cdr3_aa: CATSRDRTGEYTDTQYF
d_call: NA; j_call: TRBJ1-3; cdr3_length: 14; clone_size: once; v_call: TRBV7-2; cdr3_nt: TGTGCCAGCAGCTTAGCCCATTCTGGAAACACCATATATTTT; cdr3_aa: CASSLAHSGNTIYF
d_call: TRBD2; j_call: TRBJ2-2; cdr3_length: 14; clone_size: NA; v_call: TRBV6-4; cdr3_nt: TGTGCCAGCAGACTAGCGGGGGCCACCGGGGAGCTGTTTTTT; cdr3_aa: CASRLAGATGELFF
d_call: NA; j_call: TRBJ2-3; cdr3_length: 15; clone_size: NA; v_call: TRBV25-1; cdr3_nt: TGTGCCAGCAGCAAAATGGGACTCAATACAGATACGCAGTATTTT; cdr3_aa: CASSKMGLNTDTQYF
d_call: TRBD1; j_call: TRBJ1-6; cdr3_length: 15; clone_size: NA; v_call: TRBV2; cdr3_nt: TGTGCCAGCAAAAAGGAAGGCAGGGGGAATTCACCCCTCCACTTT; cdr3_aa: CASKKEGRGNSPLHF
d_call: NA; j_call: TRBJ1-2; cdr3_length: 15; clone_size: NA; v_call: TRBV19; cdr3_nt: TGTGCCAGTAAAGGACAGCCGACGACTAACTATGGCTACACCTTC; cdr3_aa: CASKGQPTTNYGYTF
d_call: TRBD2; j_call: TRBJ2-3; cdr3_length: 16; clone_size: NA; v_call: TRBV9; cdr3_nt: TGTGCCAGCAGCGTCGGACTAGCCGTAAGCGGAGATACGCAGTATTTT; cdr3_aa: CASSVGLAVSGDTQYF
d_call: TRBD1; j_call: TRBJ1-4; cdr3_length: 15; clone_size: NA; v_call: TRBV18; cdr3_nt: TGTGCCAGCTCACAGACCGGGACAGGGGCTGAAAAACTGTTTTTT; cdr3_aa: CASSQTGTGAEKLFF
d_call: NA; j_call: TRBJ1-4; cdr3_length: 17; clone_size: once; v_call: TRBV4-1; cdr3_nt: TGCGCCAGCAGCCACCTAAAGACGGGATTCACTAATGAAAAACTGTTTTTT; cdr3_aa: CASSHLKTGFTNEKLFF
d_call: NA; j_call: TRBJ2-2; cdr3_length: 14; clone_size: NA; v_call: TRBV27; cdr3_nt: TGTGCCAGCAGTTTAATGAGGAACACCGGGGAGCTGTTTTTT; cdr3_aa: CASSLMRNTGELFF
d_call: TRBD2; j_call: TRBJ2-5; cdr3_length: 15; clone_size: once; v_call: TRBV7-2; cdr3_nt: TGTGCCAGCAGCTGGGCTAGCGGGAACCAAGAGACCCAGTACTTC; cdr3_aa: CASSWASGNQETQYF
d_call: NA; j_call: TRBJ1-4; cdr3_length: 15; clone_size: NA; v_call: TRBV9; cdr3_nt: TGTGCCAGCAGCGTAGCGGGGCGGGGTGGCGAAAAACTGTTTTTT; cdr3_aa: CASSVAGRGGEKLFF
d_call: NA; j_call: TRBJ1-1; cdr3_length: 15; clone_size: NA; v_call: TRBV24-1; cdr3_nt: TGTGCCACCAGTGATTCGCGGGGGCGGGACACTGAAGCTTTCTTT; cdr3_aa: CATSDSRGRDTEAFF
d_call: NA; j_call: TRBJ1-6; cdr3_length: 13; clone_size: NA; v_call: TRBV12-3/TRBV12-4; cdr3_nt: TGTGCCAGCAGTTTCAGCCGGGATTCACCCCTCCACTTT; cdr3_aa: CASSFSRDSPLHF
d_call: TRBD1; j_call: TRBJ1-3; cdr3_length: 19; clone_size: NA; v_call: TRBV4-1; cdr3_nt: TGCGCCAGCAGCCAGGGCCGATGGACAGGGATAGACTCTGGAAACACCATATATTTT; cdr3_aa: CASSQGRWTGIDSGNTIYF
d_call: TRBD1; j_call: TRBJ2-5; cdr3_length: 15; clone_size: NA; v_call: TRBV5-1; cdr3_nt: TGCGCCAGCAGCTTGGGACAGGGGGTGCTAGAGACCCAGTACTTC; cdr3_aa: CASSLGQGVLETQYF
d_call: NA; j_call: TRBJ2-3; cdr3_length: 15; clone_size: NA; v_call: TRBV11-3; cdr3_nt: TGTGCCAGCGCTCCTGGGCGGGCTCGCACAGATACGCAGTATTTT; cdr3_aa: CASAPGRARTDTQYF
d_call: TRBD1; j_call: TRBJ2-3; cdr3_length: 17; clone_size: NA; v_call: TRBV18; cdr3_nt: TGTGCCAGCTCACCATGGGCGGGACAGGTTAGCACAGATACGCAGTATTTT; cdr3_aa: CASSPWAGQVSTDTQYF
d_call: NA; j_call: TRBJ1-5; cdr3_length: 16; clone_size: NA; v_call: TRBV2; cdr3_nt: TGTGCCAGCAGTAACCATACAGGGTTTTTCAATCAGCCCCAGCATTTT; cdr3_aa: CASSNHTGFFNQPQHF
d_call: NA; j_call: TRBJ2-1; cdr3_length: 12; clone_size: NA; v_call: TRBV9; cdr3_nt: TGTGCCAGCAGCGTAGTTGGGGCTGAGCAGTTCTTC; cdr3_aa: CASSVVGAEQFF
d_call: TRBD1; j_call: TRBJ2-1; cdr3_length: 14; clone_size: NA; v_call: TRBV5-6; cdr3_nt: TGTGCCAGCAGCCGGGACAGGGACTACAATGAGCAGTTCTTC; cdr3_aa: CASSRDRDYNEQFF
d_call: NA; j_call: TRBJ2-1; cdr3_length: 18; clone_size: NA; v_call: TRBV5-1; cdr3_nt: TGCGCCAGCAGCCGGAAACTACAGGGTACAAGCTCCTACAATGAGCAGTTCTTC; cdr3_aa: CASSRKLQGTSSYNEQFF
d_call: TRBD2; j_call: TRBJ2-2; cdr3_length: 15; clone_size: few; v_call: TRBV3-1/TRBV3-2; cdr3_nt: TGTGCCAGCAGCCAAATAGCGGGGGGCACCGGGGAGCTGTTTTTT; cdr3_aa: CASSQIAGGTGELFF
d_call: NA; j_call: TRBJ1-4; cdr3_length: 15; clone_size: NA; v_call: TRBV5-1; cdr3_nt: TGCGCCAGCAGCTCTAAACCGCAAGCTAGGGAAAAACTGTTTTTT; cdr3_aa: CASSSKPQAREKLFF
d_call: NA; j_call: TRBJ1-2; cdr3_length: 15; clone_size: NA; v_call: TRBV6-5; cdr3_nt: TGTGCCAGCAGTTACCAGACAGTTCCGACGGATGGCTACACCTTC; cdr3_aa: CASSYQTVPTDGYTF
d_call: NA; j_call: TRBJ2-7; cdr3_length: 15; clone_size: NA; v_call: TRBV2; cdr3_nt: TGTGCCAGCAGTATCAACAGGGTAGGGACCTACGAGCAGTACTTC; cdr3_aa: CASSINRVGTYEQYF
d_call: NA; j_call: TRBJ1-1; cdr3_length: 16; clone_size: NA; v_call: TRBV4-1; cdr3_nt: TGCGCCAGCAGCCAGTTGACAGTAATGTCCTACACTGAAGCTTTCTTT; cdr3_aa: CASSQLTVMSYTEAFF
d_call: TRBD2; j_call: TRBJ2-7; cdr3_length: 15; clone_size: NA; v_call: TRBV24-1; cdr3_nt: TGTGCCACCAGTGATGGGGCGGGGGGTTCCTACGAGCAGTACTTC; cdr3_aa: CATSDGAGGSYEQYF
d_call: NA; j_call: TRBJ1-6; cdr3_length: 14; clone_size: NA; v_call: TRBV5-6; cdr3_nt: TGTGCCAGCAGCCCGGACGGCGGGAATTCACCCCTCCACTTT; cdr3_aa: CASSPDGGNSPLHF
d_call: NA; j_call: TRBJ1-1; cdr3_length: 11; clone_size: NA; v_call: TRBV2; cdr3_nt: TGTGCCAGCAGGACAGGTGCCGGAGCTTTCTTT; cdr3_aa: CASRTGAGAFF
d_call: NA; j_call: TRBJ2-7; cdr3_length: 13; clone_size: NA; v_call: TRBV12-3/TRBV12-4; cdr3_nt: TGTGCCAGCAGTTATACAGGACCCTACGAGCAGTACTTC; cdr3_aa: CASSYTGPYEQYF
d_call: NA; j_call: TRBJ1-2; cdr3_length: 17; clone_size: NA; v_call: TRBV24-1; cdr3_nt: TGTGCCACCAGTGATTACCTACCAGGGGCGCGTAACTATGGCTACACCTTC; cdr3_aa: CATSDYLPGARNYGYTF
d_call: NA; j_call: TRBJ1-2; cdr3_length: 14; clone_size: NA; v_call: TRBV2; cdr3_nt: TGTGCCAGCAGTGAACGGTGGGGCTCCTATGGCTACACCTTC; cdr3_aa: CASSERWGSYGYTF
d_call: NA; j_call: TRBJ2-5; cdr3_length: 15; clone_size: few; v_call: TRBV2; cdr3_nt: TGTGCCAGCAGTGATGAAAGGACAGTAAGAGGTCCCCAGTACTTC; cdr3_aa: CASSDERTVRGPQYF
d_call: TRBD2; j_call: TRBJ2-7; cdr3_length: 15; clone_size: NA; v_call: TRBV5-4; cdr3_nt: TGTGCCAGCAGCCGACCCGGGACTAGCGGGCGCGAGCAGTACTTC; cdr3_aa: CASSRPGTSGREQYF
d_call: TRBD1; j_call: TRBJ1-3; cdr3_length: 18; clone_size: NA; v_call: TRBV7-8; cdr3_nt: TGTGCCAGCAGCTCCCGGCCGAAGACAGGGAGCTCTGGAAACACCATATATTTT; cdr3_aa: CASSSRPKTGSSGNTIYF
d_call: NA; j_call: TRBJ1-6; cdr3_length: 14; clone_size: NA; v_call: TRBV9; cdr3_nt: TGTGCCAGCAGCGTAGGAAGTTTGCGTTCACCCCTCCACTTT; cdr3_aa: CASSVGSLRSPLHF
d_call: TRBD1; j_call: TRBJ1-1; cdr3_length: 18; clone_size: NA; v_call: TRBV11-3; cdr3_nt: TGTGCCAGCAGCTTGGGGGCAGGGGGCTTAGGGAGGAACACTGAAGCTTTCTTT; cdr3_aa: CASSLGAGGLGRNTEAFF
d_call: TRBD1; j_call: TRBJ1-1; cdr3_length: 11; clone_size: NA; v_call: TRBV6-5; cdr3_nt: TGTGCCAGCAGCCGACAGGGCGAAGCTTTCTTT; cdr3_aa: CASSRQGEAFF
d_call: NA; j_call: TRBJ2-3; cdr3_length: 13; clone_size: NA; v_call: TRBV11-2; cdr3_nt: TGTGCCAGCAGCTTGGGTAGCGGCCCAACGCAGTATTTT; cdr3_aa: CASSLGSGPTQYF
d_call: NA; j_call: TRBJ2-1; cdr3_length: 13; clone_size: NA; v_call: TRBV5-1; cdr3_nt: TGCGCCAGCAACAGGGTCCCAAGCAATGAGCAGTTCTTC; cdr3_aa: CASNRVPSNEQFF
d_call: NA; j_call: TRBJ1-1; cdr3_length: 13; clone_size: NA; v_call: TRBV10-3; cdr3_nt: TGTGCCATCGGTCAGGGGATGAACACTGAAGCTTTCTTT; cdr3_aa: CAIGQGMNTEAFF
d_call: NA; j_call: TRBJ2-1; cdr3_length: 12; clone_size: NA; v_call: TRBV11-3; cdr3_nt: TGTGCCAGCAGCGCCGGGACTGCTGAGCAGTTCTTC; cdr3_aa: CASSAGTAEQFF
d_call: TRBD1; j_call: TRBJ2-2; cdr3_length: 14; clone_size: NA; v_call: TRBV24-1; cdr3_nt: TGTGCCACCAGTGCGACAGGGGACACCGGGGAGCTGTTTTTT; cdr3_aa: CATSATGDTGELFF
d_call: NA; j_call: TRBJ1-2; cdr3_length: 13; clone_size: NA; v_call: TRBV2; cdr3_nt: TGTGCCAGCAGTGAAGGGGGCGGCTATGGCTACACCTTC; cdr3_aa: CASSEGGGYGYTF
d_call: NA; j_call: TRBJ1-6; cdr3_length: 16; clone_size: NA; v_call: TRBV5-6; cdr3_nt: TGTGCCAGCAGCACGACATTCCCTTGGGCTAATTCACCCCTCCACTTT; cdr3_aa: CASSTTFPWANSPLHF
d_call: TRBD1; j_call: TRBJ2-2; cdr3_length: 15; clone_size: many; v_call: TRBV2; cdr3_nt: TGTGCCAGCAGTGTTACAGGGGCGAACACCGGGGAGCTGTTTTTT; cdr3_aa: CASSVTGANTGELFF
d_call: NA; j_call: TRBJ1-1; cdr3_length: 19; clone_size: once; v_call: TRBV24-1; cdr3_nt: TGTGCCACCAGTGATTTGGGACGGCAGGACGCTAGCGGGGGCACTGAAGCTTTCTTT; cdr3_aa: CATSDLGRQDASGGTEAFF
d_call: NA; j_call: TRBJ2-6; cdr3_length: 15; clone_size: NA; v_call: TRBV28; cdr3_nt: TGTGCCAGCAGCGCCGGACAGTCTGGGGCCAACGTCCTGACTTTC; cdr3_aa: CASSAGQSGANVLTF
d_call: TRBD1; j_call: TRBJ1-6; cdr3_length: 14; clone_size: NA; v_call: TRBV14; cdr3_nt: TGTGCCAGCAGCCGGGGACAGGTCGGGTCACCCCTCCACTTT; cdr3_aa: CASSRGQVGSPLHF
d_call: NA; j_call: TRBJ1-4; cdr3_length: 16; clone_size: NA; v_call: TRBV7-2; cdr3_nt: TGTGCCAGCAGCTCCTACTCAGGGGCAACTAATGAAAAACTGTTTTTT; cdr3_aa: CASSSYSGATNEKLFF
d_call: NA; j_call: TRBJ1-6; cdr3_length: 16; clone_size: NA; v_call: TRBV5-4; cdr3_nt: TGTGCCAGCAGCTTGATGAGCGGGGGGCAAAATTCACCCCTCCACTTT; cdr3_aa: CASSLMSGGQNSPLHF
d_call: NA; j_call: TRBJ1-2; cdr3_length: 14; clone_size: NA; v_call: TRBV6-5; cdr3_nt: TGTGCCAGCAGTTACGAGGGCCCCCACTATGGCTACACCTTC; cdr3_aa: CASSYEGPHYGYTF
d_call: TRBD1; j_call: TRBJ1-2; cdr3_length: 17; clone_size: NA; v_call: TRBV7-9; cdr3_nt: TGTGCCAGCAGCTTCCTTAGCTTCCTACAGGGGGAAAGTGGCTACACCTTC; cdr3_aa: CASSFLSFLQGESGYTF
d_call: NA; j_call: TRBJ2-5; cdr3_length: 15; clone_size: NA; v_call: TRBV24-1; cdr3_nt: TGTGCCACCAGTGATCCAGGGTCGGGTCAAGAGACCCAGTACTTC; cdr3_aa: CATSDPGSGQETQYF